The 10 T cell receptor beta chains listed next were all sequenced from one sample in a study of shared clonotypes between healthy human individuals. The protocol was immunoSEQ multiplex PCR, while the TCRdb copy is restricted to in-frame clones and leaves out a portion. This table holds roughly 2.2 million clones, around 92% found once. The sequencing input was naive CD4+ T cells from PBMCs. Subset indicated: CD45RA+ positively selected. The receptor source for this set is a man aged 18 to 35 in good health. Some clones in this sample may be carry-over from other donors' samples.

The chain combines TRBV2 with TRBJ1-1, with D unclear. V was shortened by 6 bases and J by 2 bases, with 10 bases between the two germline ends. The length of the CDR3 is 13 residues. Germline V gene lookup returns CDR1 SNHLY and CDR2 FYNNEI. CDR3 nucleotide sequence: TGTGCCAGCAGCTCGGACCATAACACTGAAGCTTTCTTT. As protein: CASSSDHNTEAFF.

The rearrangement uses TRBV10-2 and TRBJ1-1, with no clear D. The length of the CDR3 is 15 residues. V lost 8 bases and J 4 bases, leaving 20 bases between the germline ends. CDR1 and CDR2 from the germline V gene are WSHSY and SAAADI. CDR3 coding DNA: TGCGCCAGCCACAAACGCACCGAGGGAGGCACTGAAGCTTTCTTT. Protein product: CASHKRTEGGTEAFF.

About this clone: This specimen includes other DNA sequences encoding the same CDR3. V is TRBV4-3 and J is TRBJ2-7, with 7 positions matching TRBD1. The trim removed 0 bases at V and 3 bases at J, leaving 2 bases unmatched. Per germline, CDR1 LGHNA and CDR2 YSLEER. CDR3 length equals 14 residues. CDR3 amino acids: CASSQDWDSYEQYF. CDR3 DNA: TGCGCCAGCAGCCAAGACTGGGACAGCTACGAGCAGTACTTC.

J is TRBJ1-2 and V is TRBV19; 8 nucleotides agree with TRBD1. The length of the CDR3 is 15 residues. The V segment lost 3 bases and the J segment 4 bases; nucleotides outside the gene matches: 7. Germline V gives CDR1 LNHDA, CDR2 SQIVND (reference sequence). The CDR3 nucleotides read TGTGCCAGTAGTATCCCCGGCGACAGGGGCTATGGCTACACCTTC. Amino acid sequence: CASSIPGDRGYGYTF.

The rearrangement uses TRBV9 and TRBJ2-5; 11 bases agree with TRBD2. Germline loops: CDR1 SGDLS, CDR2 YYNGEE. The CDR3 consists of 17 residues. The junction had 12 bases not matched to a gene; V was cut back by 3 bases and J by 5 bases. The CDR3 sequence is CASSGTQTSGKGETQYF. The CDR3 region has the DNA TGTGCCAGCAGCGGGACCCAGACTAGCGGGAAAGGGGAGACCCAGTACTTC.

V is TRBV28 and J is TRBJ2-4; D might be TRBD1 or TRBD2, each matching 5 bases. The V gene's germline CDR1 is MDHEN and CDR2 SYDVKM. V was shortened by 8 bases and J by 6 bases, with 11 bases between the two germline ends. There are 12 residues in the CDR3. The CDR3 DNA sequence: TGTGCCAGCCGCACTGGGGGAAACATTCAGTACTTC. Amino acid sequence: CASRTGGNIQYF.

The genes are TRBV28 and TRBJ2-1; tentatively, D is TRBD2 (5 bases). The CDR3 covers 14 residues. Trimming left V 6 bases short and J 1 base short, with 10 bases between. Germline CDR1 MDHEN, CDR2 SYDVKM. In DNA form, the CDR3 reads TGTGCCAGCAGCATAGCGAGTTCCTACAATGAGCAGTTCTTC. Its translation is CASSIASSYNEQFF.

This clone has just one count. This chain joins TRBV5-1 and TRBJ2-5; D perhaps matches TRBD1 (6 bases). Trimming pared 5 bases from V and 4 bases from J, leaving 18 bases between. The germline gives CDR1 SGHRS, CDR2 YFSETQ. CDR3 length equals 15 residues. Written as DNA, the CDR3 is TGCGCCAGCAGGCCACAGGGTTTGTTTGGAGAGACCCAGTACTTC. Protein: CASRPQGLFGETQYF.

This sequence joins TRBV9 and TRBJ2-7; 7 bases are a match to TRBD2. This CDR3 region has 15 residues. The ends lost 0 bases at V and 1 base at J; junction bases unmatched: 4. Looked up from germline, CDR1 is SGDLS and CDR2 is YYNGEE. CDR3 region: CASSVEAGKSYEQYF. The DNA for the CDR3 is TGTGCCAGCAGCGTAGAAGCGGGGAAGTCCTACGAGCAGTACTTC.

The chain recombines TRBV10-3 with TRBJ2-3; D is possibly TRBD2 (6 bases). Per the germline V gene, CDR1 is ENHRY and CDR2 is SYGVKD. The CDR3 is 14 amino acids. With 10 bases removed from V and 5 bases from J, the gap between germline ends came to 19 bases. For the CDR3, the DNA is TGTGCCACCCTCGGAGGGTTCGGAAAAGATACGCAGTATTTT. Its protein product is CATLGGFGKDTQYF.